This T cell receptor beta chain was documented in a study of cytomegalovirus exposure and HLA in healthy donors. Study-level points and caveats: Researchers reported that a few CMV-associated chains were confirmed in vitro as CMV antigen-specific. Using the classifier, cytomegalovirus status was reportedly diagnosed with high specificity and sensitivity. Subsequent analysis of the 120 or so validation repertoires found a tendency for first-cohort TCR clusters to co-occur.

Produced via immunoSEQ multiplex PCR; TCRdb's table is partial and in-frame only. The sample contains about 89,000 clones, less than 90% of which appear only once. Notes on this clone: Its antigen is still unknown.

The CDR3 totals 12 residues. Germline V CDR1 and CDR2: LNHDA, SQIVND (reference sequence). V was cut by 6 bases and J by 14 bases, with 14 bases left in between. The chain couples TRBV19 to TRBJ1-6; maybe TRBD1 (5 bases). This receptor was taken from a woman between 18 and 29 years old in good health and CMV-seropositive. Sample: PBMCs. In nucleotides, the CDR3 is TGTGCCAGTAGCGGCGTGCGGGGCACCCTCCACTTT. It specifies CASSGVRGTLHF.